One sample yielded the 13 T cell receptor beta chains listed below, sequenced in a study of Tregs in tolerant kidney transplant recipients. The nonmyeloablative bone marrow transplants came from related graft donors, with transient mixed chimerism. Libraries were prepared by immunoSEQ multiplex PCR; TCRdb keeps only in-frame clonotypes and omits some of them. The sample yields 50,000 to 55,000 clones, 91% seen once. The sample here was CD8+ T cells from blood (PBMCs), taken 24 months after the transplant. All receptors come from a human patient who received a combined kidney and bone marrow transplant. Some T cells may originate from the graft donor.

The chain carries TRBV14 and TRBJ1-1; a weak D match, TRBD1 (6 bases). CDR1 is SGHDN and CDR2 is FVKESK in the germline V gene. V was pared by 3 bases and J by 3 bases, with 17 bases between. The CDR3 spans 16 residues. For the CDR3, the DNA is TGTGCCAGCAGCCATCGATTTGGAGCAGGGGACACTGAAGCTTTCTTT. Amino acids: CASSHRFGAGDTEAFF. Based on the CDR3 plus reference TRBV14 and TRBJ1-1, the full variable domain is EAGVTQFPSHSVIEKGQTVTLRCDPISGHDNLYWYRRVMGKEIKFLLHFVKESKQDESGMPNNRFLAERTGGTYSTLKVQPAELEDSGVYFCASSHRFGAGDTEAFFGQGTRLTVV.

The chain carries TRBV19 and TRBJ1-1; the D gene is possibly TRBD1 (6 bases). Deletions cut 7 bases from V and 5 bases from J, with 20 bases between. The CDR3 consists of 15 residues. Per germline, CDR1 LNHDA and CDR2 SQIVND (reference sequence). CDR3 region: CASTRNPGVDTEAFF. For the CDR3, the DNA is TGTGCCAGTACTAGAAATCCAGGGGTTGATACTGAAGCTTTCTTT.

This sequence joins TRBV7-2 and TRBJ2-3; TRBD1 agrees at 8 bases. CDR1 is SGHTA, CDR2 FQGNSA, per germline. The J segment lost 0 bases and the V segment lost 5 bases, leaving 4 bases of the junction unmatched. This CDR3 has 15 residues. As DNA, the CDR3 is TGTGCCAGCAGCGGGACAGGAGCTAGCACAGATACGCAGTATTTT. It is translated as CASSGTGASTDTQYF.

This clone was detected only once. This CDR3 is CASSYSIQGQWGEQFF. CDR3 DNA sequence: TGTGCCAGCAGTTACTCGATCCAGGGGCAATGGGGTGAGCAGTTCTTC. The rearrangement uses TRBV6-5 and TRBJ2-1; D might be TRBD1 (6 bases). The CDR3 has 16 amino acids. V dropped 0 bases and J dropped 9 bases, with 18 bases sitting between them. The germline gives CDR1 MNHEY, CDR2 SVGAGI.

V is TRBV29-1 and J is TRBJ2-3, with D perhaps TRBD2 (6 bases). Trimming pared 3 bases from V and 2 bases from J, leaving 15 bases between. This CDR3 region has 15 residues. CDR1 and CDR2 from the germline V gene are SQVTM and ANQGSEA. The CDR3 DNA sequence: TGCAGCGTTGACCCGGGGGAAAAATCCACAGATACGCAGTATTTT. Protein: CSVDPGEKSTDTQYF.

The chain couples TRBV11-3 to TRBJ2-1; D is perhaps TRBD1 (6 bases). Germline V gene data show CDR1 as SGHNT and CDR2 as YENEEA. The CDR3 is made up of 17 amino acids. V gave up 2 bases and J gave up 3 bases, with 17 bases separating them. In nucleotides, the CDR3 is TGTGCCAGCAGCTTACCCCCTTGGACAGAAGACTACAATGAGCAGTTCTTC. Amino acid sequence: CASSLPPWTEDYNEQFF.

V usage is TRBV19 and J usage is TRBJ2-7, with 7 positions matching TRBD2. CDR1 is LNHDA, CDR2 SQIVND, per germline (reference sequence). J lost 6 bases, V lost 3 bases, and 8 bases had no gene match. The CDR3 contains 14 residues. The CDR3 loop is CASSIAGVSFEQYF. In nucleotides, the CDR3 is TGTGCCAGTAGTATCGCGGGGGTTTCGTTCGAGCAGTACTTC. The variable domain in full, completed from reference TRBV19 and TRBJ2-7, reads DGGITQSPKYLFRKEGQNVTLSCEQNLNHDAMYWYRQDPGQGLRLIYYSQIVNDFQKGDIAEGYSVSREKKESFPLTVTSAQKNPTAFYLCASSIAGVSFEQYFGPGTRLTVT.

V and J are TRBV2 and TRBJ2-7, with D maybe TRBD2 (6 bases). Germline V gene lookup returns CDR1 SNHLY and CDR2 FYNNEI. V was shortened by 9 bases and J by 4 bases, with 16 bases between the two germline ends. CDR3 length: 13 residues. In nucleotides, the CDR3 is TGTGCCAGGTCCGACTCAGGAGGGTACGAGCAGTACTTC. Its translation is CARSDSGGYEQYF.

The sample holds one count of this clone. This chain joins TRBV14 and TRBJ2-7; tentative D call: TRBD1 (6 bases). The CDR3 has 13 residues. V lost 5 bases to trimming and J lost 0 bases, with 8 bases between them. Germline lookup yields CDR1 SGHDN and CDR2 FVKESK. CDR3 nucleotides: TGTGCCAGCAGCGACAGGAACTCCTACGAGCAGTACTTC. Translation gives CASSDRNSYEQYF.

This chain joins TRBV7-6 and TRBJ2-2; D possibly corresponds to TRBD1 (5 bases). Trimming took off 1 base at V and 0 bases at J, with 12 bases between the two ends. Looked up from germline, CDR1 is SGHVS and CDR2 is FNYEAQ. The CDR3 is made up of 17 amino acids. The CDR3 region has the DNA TGTGCCAGCAGCTTAGGTTACTCAGGGCCGAACACCGGGGAGCTGTTTTTT. As protein: CASSLGYSGPNTGELFF. The full variable domain, in which reference TRBV7-6 and TRBJ2-2 provide the parts outside the CDR3, is GAGVSQSPRYKVTKRGQDVALRCDPISGHVSLYWYRQALGQGPEFLTYFNYEAQQDKSGLPNDRFSAERPEGSISTLTIQRTEQRDSAMYRCASSLGYSGPNTGELFFGEGSRLTVL.

The chain joins TRBV9 to TRBJ1-5; tentative D call: TRBD1 (6 bases). V shed 0 bases and J shed 9 bases, with 13 bases lying between them. This CDR3 contains 14 residues. Germline V gene lookup returns CDR1 SGDLS and CDR2 YYNGEE. The chain's CDR3 is CASSVADSIGPQHF. DNA of the CDR3: TGTGCCAGCAGCGTAGCGGACAGTATAGGGCCCCAGCATTTT.

The gene calls are TRBV7-6 and TRBJ1-1; 7 bases fit TRBD1. The CDR3 has 15 residues. After removal of 5 bases from V and 4 bases from J, the junction contained 10 bases not matched to a gene. Germline V CDR1 and CDR2: SGHVS, FNYEAQ. The CDR3 loop is CASSTRQGRGTEAFF. The CDR3, as DNA: TGTGCCAGCAGCACCCGACAGGGCCGGGGCACTGAAGCTTTCTTT.

V and J are TRBV14 and TRBJ2-7; D may be TRBD2 (7 bases). V was clipped by 4 bases and J by 4 bases, with 14 bases between them. The CDR3 consists of 14 residues. The germline CDR1 and CDR2 sequences are SGHDN and FVKESK. The DNA of the CDR3 is TGTGCCAGCAGCCTTGGGGGGGCTGGTTACGAGCAGTACTTC. This translates into CASSLGGAGYEQYF.